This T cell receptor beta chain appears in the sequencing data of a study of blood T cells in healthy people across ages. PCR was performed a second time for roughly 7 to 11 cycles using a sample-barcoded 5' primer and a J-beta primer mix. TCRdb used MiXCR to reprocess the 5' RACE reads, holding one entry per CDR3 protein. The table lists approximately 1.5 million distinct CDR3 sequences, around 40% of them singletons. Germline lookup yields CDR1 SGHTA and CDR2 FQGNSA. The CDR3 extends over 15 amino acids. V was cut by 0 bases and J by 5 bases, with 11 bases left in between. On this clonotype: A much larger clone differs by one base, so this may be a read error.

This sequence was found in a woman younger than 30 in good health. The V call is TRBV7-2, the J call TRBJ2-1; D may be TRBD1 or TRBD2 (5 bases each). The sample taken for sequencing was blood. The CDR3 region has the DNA TGTGCCAGCAGCTTAGCACTAGTGGGGGACAATGAGCAGTTCTTC. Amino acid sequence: CASSLALVGDNEQFF.